This TCR beta chain was documented in a study of cytomegalovirus exposure and HLA in healthy donors. As to this clone: Its antigen is undetermined.

The study ran its PCR with 60 Vbeta and 13 Jbeta primers. Libraries were prepared by immunoSEQ multiplex PCR; TCRdb keeps only in-frame clonotypes and omits some of them. Altogether 150,000 to 200,000 clones are present, about 10% being singletons, with the ten largest covering approximately 1.5%. Per the germline V gene, CDR1 is PRHDT and CDR2 is FYEKMQ (reference sequence). The V and J ends lost 6 bases and 2 bases respectively, with 10 bases between them. The CDR3 is 13 amino acids. Study results and limitations: The authors later found HLA-associated TCR beta chains more clonally expanded than equally common others.

V gene TRBV13 combines with J gene TRBJ1-2; tentatively, D is TRBD1 (5 bases). The sample taken for sequencing was PBMCs. The receptor comes from a woman aged 25 to 39 in good health and CMV-seropositive. The DNA of the CDR3 is TGTGCCAGCAGACGTAAGGGGAACTATGGCTACACCTTC. It encodes CASRRKGNYGYTF. Drawing the rest from reference TRBV13 and TRBJ1-2, the complete variable domain is AAGVIQSPRHLIKEKRETATLKCYPIPRHDTVYWYQQGPGQDPQFLISFYEKMQSDKGSIPDRFSAQQFSDYHSELNMSSLELGDSALYFCASRRKGNYGYTFGSGTRLTVV.